A single sample gave rise to the 29 T cell receptor delta chains below, sequenced in a study of gamma delta lymphoproliferative disorders and STAT genes. Sequencing used genomic DNA taken from PBMCs of patients and controls. TCRdb called clones anew from the multiplex PCR reads with CATT. In the table there are approximately 4,000 delta-chain clones, about 1% of which are singletons. The sequencing input was blood. These receptors came from a human donor in good health.

This clone was seen a handful of times. This probably arose from a read error, given a far larger clone one base away. This rearrangement joins TRDV2 to TRDJ1, with 9 bases that match TRDD3. CDR1 is GEAIGNYY, CDR2 EKD, per germline. This CDR3 is 20 amino acids long. CDR3: CACGTLILGDPTTYTDKLIF. In DNA, the CDR3 is TGTGCCTGTGGCACCCTCATACTGGGGGACCCAACGACGTACACCGATAAACTCATCTTT.

This clone came up a few times. A read error is likely here: a far larger clone is one base away. The same CDR3 also results from other DNA sequences found in this sample. The CDR3 sequence is CASVPLRLGDTFTDKLIF. For the CDR3, the DNA is TGTGCCTCAGTCCCCCTTAGGCTGGGGGATACCTTCACCGATAAACTCATCTTT. This chain connects TRDV3 to TRDJ1; 11 bases are a match to TRDD3. The CDR3 has 18 amino acids. CDR1 TVYSNPD and CDR2 GDNSRS come from the germline V gene (reference sequence). V gave up 4 bases and J gave up 1 base; unmatched junction bases: 17.

Comments on this clone: A far larger clone differs by one base, so this is likely a read error. Other DNA sequences in the same sample also yield this CDR3. The genes are TRDV2 and TRDJ1, with 13 bases matching TRDD3. This CDR3 has 18 residues. Losses at the gene ends were 3 bases for V and 5 bases for J; bases not matched to a gene: 14. Germline loops: CDR1 GEAIGNYY, CDR2 EKD. CDR3 protein: CACDATGGYGSKTDKLIF. Written as DNA, the CDR3 is TGTGCCTGTGACGCAACTGGGGGATACGGCAGTAAGACTGATAAACTCATCTTT.

The sample holds a few counts of this clone. TCRdb's protein, taken from a much larger clone, differs from this DNA's translation at residue 9, likely owing to a read error; the protein displayed comes from the DNA. The rearrangement links TRDV2 to TRDJ1, with TRDD3 identical over 8 bases. Germline trimming cut 3 bases from V and 0 bases from J; bases unmatched to any gene: 14. CDR1 and CDR2 (germline): GEAIGNYY, EKD. The CDR3 consists of 18 residues. CDR3 in amino acids: CACDGILGVAKYTDKLIF. The CDR3, as DNA: TGTGCCTGTGACGGAATACTGGGGGTCGCCAAGTACACCGATAAACTCATCTTT.

A word on this clone: A read error likely explains this, since a far larger clone differs by one base. The sample has other DNA sequences that encode this CDR3 too. V usage is TRDV1 and J usage is TRDJ1; D unclear. From germline, CDR1 is TSWWSYY and CDR2 QGS. The V end lost 3 bases, the J end lost 10 bases, and 9 bases lay between the germline ends. The CDR3 covers 11 residues. The CDR3 sequence is CALGERGRLIF. Written as DNA, the CDR3 is TGTGCTCTTGGGGAGCGTGGGCGACTCATCTTT.

This clone was counted a few times. A far larger clone lies a single base away; this is likely a read error. The chain carries TRDV2 and TRDJ3, with TRDD3 as a possible D gene (6 bases). The germline V gene encodes CDR1 GEAIGNYY and CDR2 EKD. The CDR3 spans 20 residues. The CDR3, as DNA: TGTGCCTGTGACACCAGCTGGGGTAATCCTAGCTCCTGGGGCACCCGACAGATGTTTTTC. It encodes CACDTSWGNPSSWGTRQMFF.

This clone showed up just a few times. CDR3 coding DNA: TGTTCTGGGGACCATAGGGTCATCTTT. Translating gives CSGDHRVIF. The J gene was recorded as TRDJ1; no V gene was called. CDR3 length: 9 residues.

Only a few counts were recorded for this clone. A far larger clone is one nucleotide away, so this likely arose from a read error. This specimen includes other DNA sequences encoding the same CDR3. In DNA, the CDR3 is TGTGCCTGTGACACTGTTGGGGGGGATACGCGCACCGATAAACTCATCTTT. This gives the protein CACDTVGGDTRTDKLIF. This chain connects TRDV2 to TRDJ1; TRDD3 aligns across 10 bases. J gave up 1 base and V 1 base, and 8 bases lay outside the gene matches. The CDR3 runs 17 residues. CDR1 is GEAIGNYY and CDR2 is EKD in the germline V gene.

As concerns this clone: This sequence is one base from a far larger clone and is likely a read error. Other DNA sequences of this sample code for an identical CDR3. This sequence joins TRDV2 and TRDJ1, with TRDD2 as a possible D gene (5 bases). CDR3 length equals 19 residues. The V gene lost 1 base and the J gene lost 0 bases, with 23 bases spanning the gap. Germline-derived CDR1 and CDR2 are GEAIGNYY and EKD. The CDR3 DNA sequence: TGTGCCTGTGACACTCTTCCCACTCGGCGAGGTACGTACACCGATAAACTCATCTTT. The encoded protein is CACDTLPTRRGTYTDKLIF.

This clone was seen only a few times. A read error is the likely source, as a far larger clone sits one nucleotide away. Different DNA sequences within this sample yield the same CDR3. The chain links TRDV2 to TRDJ1, with no clear D. Germline-derived CDR1 and CDR2 are GEAIGNYY and EKD. This CDR3 is built from 18 residues. Trimming cost V 3 bases and J 0 bases, with 22 bases left between them. Here the CDR3 DNA reads TGTGCCTGTGACGGAATACTAGGGGCCGCCAAGTACACCGATAAACTCATCTTT. Translated, it gives CACDGILGAAKYTDKLIF.

The sample holds a few counts of this clone. This likely stems from a read error, as it lies one base from a far larger clone. Different DNA sequences within this sample yield the same CDR3. This sequence joins TRDV2 and TRDJ1; D unclear. Germline V gene sequence: CDR1 GEAIGNYY, CDR2 EKD. The CDR3 has 14 amino acids. The CDR3 is CACLPLQGTDKLIF. Written as DNA, the CDR3 is TGTGCTTGCCTCCCTCTTCAGGGCACCGATAAACTCATCTTT.

This clone was counted only a few times. The V call is TRDV2, the J call TRDJ1, with 12 nucleotides matching TRDD3. The CDR3 has 16 residues. Germline CDR1 is GEAIGNYY and CDR2 is EKD. Trimming cost V 0 bases and J 0 bases; bases outside gene matches: 1. CDR3 nucleotides: TGTGCCTGTGACACCTCTGGGGGATACGACACCGATAAACTCATCTTT. As protein: CACDTSGGYDTDKLIF.

As regards this clone: TCRdb lists the protein of a much larger clone for this DNA, which differs at residue 4, so this is likely a read error; the protein given here is translated from the DNA itself. V usage is TRDV2 and J usage is TRDJ1; D is unresolved. Germline assignment: CDR1 GEAIGNYY and CDR2 EKD. The CDR3 sequence is 13 residues long. Deletions cut 5 bases from V and 2 bases from J, with 11 bases between. DNA for the CDR3: TGTGCCTGTGGCACGATTGGGACCGATAAACTCATCTTT. This encodes CACGTIGTDKLIF.

Notes on this clone: One base separates it from a far larger clone, so it is likely a read error. This same CDR3 is encoded by further DNA sequences in the sample. This chain joins TRDV2 and TRDJ1; D is unclear. Germline assignment: CDR1 GEAIGNYY and CDR2 EKD. The length of the CDR3 is 13 residues. The CDR3 loop is CACDTIGTDKLIF. Written as DNA, the CDR3 is TGCGCCTGTGACACGATTGGGACCGATAAACTCATCTTT.

In this sample, this clone turned up a few times. TCRdb shows a much larger clone's protein in place of this DNA's translation, and the two differ at residue 12, likely through a read error; the protein shown is translated from the DNA. The chain uses TRDV2 and TRDJ1, with a weak D call TRDD3 (6 bases). The CDR3 consists of 15 residues. Germline lookup yields CDR1 GEAIGNYY and CDR2 EKD. V lost 3 bases and J 9 bases, leaving 22 bases between the germline ends. The CDR3 is CACDGVSGGPDELIF. The DNA for the CDR3 is TGTGCCTGTGACGGAGTGAGTGGGGGCCCAGATGAACTCATCTTT.

In its sample, this clone was seen a few times. Just one base apart from a much larger clone, this may be a read error. V is TRDV3 and J is TRDJ1, with 9 positions matching TRDD3. The CDR3 extends over 20 amino acids. Per the germline V gene, CDR1 is TVYSNPD and CDR2 is GDNSRS (reference sequence). The CDR3 loop is CAFKVSYWGTTRMYTDKPIF. For the CDR3, the DNA is TGTGCCTTTAAGGTCTCGTACTGGGGGACCACCAGAATGTACACCGATAAACCCATCTTT.

Only a few counts were recorded for this clone. This DNA's translation and the protein TCRdb lists, from a much larger clone, do not match at residue 14, likely due to a read error; the protein shown is translated from the DNA. The chain employs TRDV2 and TRDJ3; 12 bases align to TRDD3. This CDR3 contains 21 residues. CDR1 is GEAIGNYY, CDR2 EKD, per germline. The CDR3 DNA reads as TGTGCCTGTGACACCGGAGGAACTACTGGGGGATACTCCCGGGACACCCGACAGATGTTTTTC. It encodes CACDTGGTTGGYSRDTRQMFF.

Worth noting for this clone: TCRdb pairs this DNA with a much larger clone's protein that differs at residue 5, likely a read error; the protein shown was translated from the DNA. This chain joins TRDV1 and TRDJ1; D gene unclear. Germline lookup yields CDR1 TSWWSYY and CDR2 QGS. The CDR3 has 11 amino acids. Between the trimmed V and J ends, which lost 4 bases and 10 bases, there was a span of 10 bases. CDR3 coding DNA: TGTGCTCTTGGGGGACGTGGGCGACTCATCTTT. Translating gives CALGGRGRLIF.

With respect to this clone: Since a far larger clone is one base different, this is likely a read error. Additional DNA sequences in this sample encode the identical CDR3. This chain connects TRDV2 to TRDJ1; TRDD3 agrees at 13 bases. V was pared by 8 bases and J by 0 bases, with 20 bases of the junction left unmatched. Germline CDR1 GEAIGNYY, CDR2 EKD. The CDR3 consists of 20 residues. The CDR3 loop is CASYSLGDTRRRYDTDKLIF. In DNA, the CDR3 is TGTGCCTCCTACTCACTGGGGGATACGCGCCGTAGATATGACACCGATAAACTCATCTTT.

Details on this clone: A read error likely explains why the TCRdb protein, taken from a much larger clone, differs from this DNA's translation at residue 3; the protein shown is translated from the DNA. This chain uses TRDV2 with TRDJ1; 8 positions match TRDD3. The CDR3 consists of 17 residues. Germline CDR1 GEAIGNYY, CDR2 EKD. As DNA, the CDR3 is TGTGCCCGTGACATAATTGGGGGATTCGTGAGGGCCGATAAACTCATCTTT. This gives the protein CARDIIGGFVRADKLIF.

In this sample, this clone turned up a few times. A read error may produce the germline difference seen at one junction end. This sample also contains other DNA sequences that code for the same CDR3. The J gene is TRDJ1, the V gene TRDV2, with TRDD3 matching 7 bases. Germline CDR1 reads GEAIGNYY; CDR2 reads EKD. CDR3 length equals 17 residues. CDR3 region: CACDDILGDNLADKLIF. The CDR3 region has the DNA TGTGCCTGTGACGACATATTGGGGGACAACCTTGCAGATAAACTCATTTTT.

By sample share, this clone is large. Other DNA sequences of this sample code for an identical CDR3. This chain uses TRDV2 with TRDJ2; 10 bases line up with TRDD3. In germline, CDR1 is GEAIGNYY, CDR2 EKD. The CDR3 covers 15 residues. Germline trimming cut 2 bases from V and 5 bases from J; bases unmatched to any gene: 4. The CDR3, as DNA: TGTGCCTGTGACAGGATGGGGGATACAACAGCACAACTCTTCTTT. This gives the protein CACDRMGDTTAQLFF.

By share, this clone ranks as large. The same CDR3 can be traced to other DNA sequences in this sample. The chain recombines TRDV2 with TRDJ3; 7 bases line up with TRDD3. The CDR3 runs to 19 residues. The V and J ends lost 0 bases and 0 bases, in that order; junction bases with no gene match: 7. Germline V gene lookup returns CDR1 GEAIGNYY and CDR2 EKD. In DNA, the CDR3 is TGTGCCTGTGACACCGGGGGATTAACTCGCTCCTGGGACACCCGACAGATGTTTTTC. Protein sequence: CACDTGGLTRSWDTRQMFF.

J gene TRDJ1 was identified, but the V gene was not called; the table's D call, TRDD3, was not checked against the DNA. This CDR3 has 17 residues. The CDR3 here is CASLCLNWGIRNDKLIF. The CDR3 region has the DNA TGTGCTTCATTGTGCCTGAACTGGGGGATACGCAACGATAAACTCATCTTT.

Details on this clone: TCRdb's protein, taken from a much larger clone, differs from this DNA's translation at residue 17, likely owing to a read error; the protein displayed comes from the DNA. The gene calls are TRDV2 and TRDJ1; 8 bases are a match to TRDD3. The CDR3 is 21 residues long. Looked up from germline, CDR1 is GEAIGNYY and CDR2 is EKD. The CDR3 region is CACDLLLLGIPSPSYTNKLIF. CDR3 nucleotides: TGTGCCTGTGACCTCCTATTACTGGGGATACCCAGCCCATCGTACACCAATAAACTCATCTTT.

This clone showed up just a few times. A far more abundant clone sits one base away, making this likely a read error. The same CDR3 is also encoded by other DNA sequences in this sample. The genes are TRDV1 and TRDJ1; 13 bases map to TRDD3. This CDR3 is 24 amino acids long. Germline V CDR1 and CDR2: TSWWSYY, QGS. CDR3 amino acids: CALGDARSYGRPYWGIRYTDKLIF. As DNA, the CDR3 is TGTGCTCTTGGGGATGCCCGCTCCTACGGCCGGCCTTACTGGGGGATACGGTACACTGATAAACTCATCTTT.

A remark on this clone: TCRdb's entry gives the protein of a much larger clone, which mismatches this DNA's translation at residue 3, likely from a read error; the protein reported here is translated from the DNA. The chain couples TRDV2 to TRDJ1; 7 bases agree with TRDD3. This CDR3 is built from 18 residues. Germline loops: CDR1 GEAIGNYY, CDR2 EKD. CDR3 sequence: CASDTVGDLVGDTDKLIF. CDR3 nucleotide sequence: TGTGCCAGTGACACCGTGGGGGACCTAGTGGGAGACACCGATAAACTCATCTTT.

Concerning this clone itself: This is likely an artifact of a read error, given a far larger clone one base away. The chain uses TRDV1 and TRDJ1; 9 bases are shared with TRDD2. Germline CDR1 reads TSWWSYY; CDR2 reads QGS. J was trimmed by 0 bases and V by 5 bases; bases with no gene match: 31. The CDR3 extends over 24 amino acids. The CDR3 reads CALGPLLAFLLPCTLGPHTDKLIF. The CDR3 DNA reads TGTGCTCTTGGGCCCCTACTGGCCTTCCTACTACCATGCACTCTCGGGCCCCACACCGATAAACTCATCTTT.

On this clone itself: A read error may be the cause here, since a much bigger clone is one base away. Other DNA variants within this sample encode the same CDR3. This chain uses TRDV3 with TRDJ1; 8 nucleotides match TRDD3. This CDR3 comprises 20 residues. Per germline, CDR1 TVYSNPD and CDR2 GDNSRS (reference sequence). CDR3 sequence reads: CAFKAFVWGFYWGYTDKLIF. As DNA, the CDR3 is TGCGCCTTTAAGGCCTTCGTGTGGGGGTTCTACTGGGGGTACACCGATAAACTCATCTTT. Combining the CDR3 with reference TRDV3 and TRDJ1 gives the whole variable domain CDKVTQSSPDQTVASGSEVVLLCTYDTVYSNPDLFWYRIRPDYSFQFVFYGDNSRSEGADFTQGRFSVKHILTQKAFHLVISPVRTEDSATYYCAFKAFVWGFYWGYTDKLIFGKGTRVTVEP.